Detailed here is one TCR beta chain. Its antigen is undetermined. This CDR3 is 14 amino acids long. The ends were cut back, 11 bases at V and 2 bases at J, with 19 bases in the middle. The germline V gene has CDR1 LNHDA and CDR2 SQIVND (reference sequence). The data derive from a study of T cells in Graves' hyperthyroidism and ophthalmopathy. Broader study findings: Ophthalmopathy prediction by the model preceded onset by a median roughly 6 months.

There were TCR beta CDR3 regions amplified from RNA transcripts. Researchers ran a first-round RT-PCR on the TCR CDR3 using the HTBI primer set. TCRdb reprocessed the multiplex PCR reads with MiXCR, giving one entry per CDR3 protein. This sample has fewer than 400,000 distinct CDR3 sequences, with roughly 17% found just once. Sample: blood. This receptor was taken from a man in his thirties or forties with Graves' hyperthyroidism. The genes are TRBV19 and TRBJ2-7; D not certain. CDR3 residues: CAAKGLTFTYEQYF. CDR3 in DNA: TGTGCCGCAAAAGGGCTGACTTTTACCTACGAGCAGTACTTC.